A selection of T cell receptor beta chains follows, all from one sample in a study of identical twins. TCRdb re-derived calls from the 5' RACE reads in MiXCR, one entry per CDR3 protein. The table lists 450,000 or so distinct CDR3 sequences, approximately 15% of them singletons. The sample was also linked to a second study, of yellow fever vaccine responses in identical twins.

Sequences were obtained from CD4+ T cells sorted from blood. The receptor source for this set is a woman aged 18 to 35 in good health. Both conserved end residues are part of each CDR3. D genes are given only for firm matches. The size of a clone is reported for some rows only, either as once, few or many, or as a class for expanded clones.

>-|TRBV10-3|-|TRBJ2-5
TGTGCCATCAGTGAGTCGGGAGAGACTGGTCCGAGGGGGACCCAGTACTTC
CAISESGETGPRGTQYF
>-|TRBV14|TRBD2|TRBJ2-5
TGTGCCAGCAGCGCTAGCGGGGGAGCTTTGAAGACCCAGTACTTC
CASSASGGALKTQYF
>many|TRBV7-9|TRBD2|TRBJ2-3
TGTGCCAGCAGCTTTGCGGGGGGTACAGATACGCAGTATTTT
CASSFAGGTDTQYF
>-|TRBV2|-|TRBJ2-5
TGTGCCAGCAGCCCTGTCGTGAGGGACAATCGAGAGACCCAGTACTTC
CASSPVVRDNRETQYF
>-|TRBV5-1|-|TRBJ2-1
TGCGCCAGCAGCTTGGAGGGTGTTGGGGGGAGCAATGAGCAGTTCTTC
CASSLEGVGGSNEQFF
>-|TRBV27|TRBD2|TRBJ2-2
TGTGCCAGCAGTTTATGGTTTCAGGGGAGCGGGGGGGCTTTGAACACCGGGGAGCTGTTTTTT
CASSLWFQGSGGALNTGELFF
>few|TRBV29-1|-|TRBJ2-1
TGCAGCGTTGGTGGGGCAGAGACCTCCTACAATGAGCAGTTCTTC
CSVGGAETSYNEQFF
>-|TRBV15|-|TRBJ2-3
TGTGCCACCAGCAGAGATCAGGCAGATACGCAGTATTTT
CATSRDQADTQYF
>few|TRBV5-1|-|TRBJ1-2
TGCGCCAGCAGCTCGGGTGGCGCTGACTATGGCTACACCTTC
CASSSGGADYGYTF
>-|TRBV7-9|TRBD1|TRBJ1-2
TGTGCCAGCAGCCCCAGACAGGGGAACTATGGCTACACCTTC
CASSPRQGNYGYTF
>few|TRBV20-1|TRBD1|TRBJ1-5
TGCAGTGCGCTACAGGGGGCGGGCAATCAGCCCCAGCATTTT
CSALQGAGNQPQHF
>many|TRBV28|-|TRBJ1-3
TGTGCCAGCAGGGCTGGAAACACCATATATTTT
CASRAGNTIYF
>few|TRBV2|-|TRBJ1-1
TGTGCCAGCAGAAAGGGGGTTTCGGGCACTGAAGCTTTCTTT
CASRKGVSGTEAFF
>-|TRBV5-1|-|TRBJ2-7
TGCGCCAGCAGCTTGGATCCAGCCCGCATCAACGAGCAGTACTTC
CASSLDPARINEQYF
>many|TRBV10-3|-|TRBJ1-3
TGTGCCATCAGTGACAACTCTGGAAACACCATATATTTT
CAISDNSGNTIYF
>many|TRBV12-3/TRBV12-4|TRBD2|TRBJ2-1
TGTGCCAGCAGTTTGGGGCTAGCGGGAGGCAATGAGCAGTTCTTC
CASSLGLAGGNEQFF
>many|TRBV12-3/TRBV12-4|-|TRBJ2-5
TGTGCCAGCAGTTTCAAGGGGGAGACCCAGTACTTC
CASSFKGETQYF
>few|TRBV20-1|-|TRBJ2-5
TGCAGTGCTAGAGTGGGGGGGCGGGAGACCCAGTACTTC
CSARVGGRETQYF
>few|TRBV27|-|TRBJ1-1
TGTGCCAGCACCACCACGGACGGGTCGAACACTGAAGCTTTCTTT
CASTTTDGSNTEAFF
>-|TRBV20-1|-|TRBJ1-5
TGCAGTGCTAGGGTAATCGGCATCAATCAGCCCCAGCATTTT
CSARVIGINQPQHF
>few|TRBV7-2|-|TRBJ2-5
TGTGCCAGCAGCTTAGTGAACCTTCCGTACCAAGAGACCCAGTACTTC
CASSLVNLPYQETQYF
>-|TRBV3-1|-|TRBJ2-4
TGTGCCAGCAGCCTATCTTCGGCCCTAGCCAAAAACATTCAGTACTTC
CASSLSSALAKNIQYF
>few|TRBV6-1|-|TRBJ2-1
TGTGCCAGCAGTCCCCAAGGACCCCTCCCACCGCGGAATGAGCAGTTCTTC
CASSPQGPLPPRNEQFF
>few|TRBV4-1|-|TRBJ2-5
TGCGCCAGCAGCCCCCTTGGCGGATCCGGGGAGACCCAGTACTTC
CASSPLGGSGETQYF
>-|TRBV9|-|TRBJ1-2
TGTGCCAGCAGCGTAGAGGGAGACTATGGCTACACCTTC
CASSVEGDYGYTF
>-|TRBV20-1|TRBD1|TRBJ2-3
TGCAGTGCTAGAGGGACAGGGGCAGATACGCAGTATTTT
CSARGTGADTQYF
>-|TRBV3-1|-|TRBJ1-4
TGTGCCAGCAGCCAAACCGGTTTGCTGTGGAGTCGAAAACTGTCTTTT
CASSQTGLLWSRKLSF
>once|TRBV19|TRBD1|TRBJ2-1
TGTGCCAGTAGTAGGCTGCTGACAGGGGGGACCTATGAGCAGTTCTTC
CASSRLLTGGTYEQFF
>-|TRBV20-1|-|TRBJ2-5
TGCAGTGCTGCACCCCCGCTCCGGCAGACCCAGTACTTC
CSAAPPLRQTQYF
>once|TRBV27|-|TRBJ2-2
TGTGCCAGCAGTTTCAGGACTACCGGGGAGCTGTTTTTT
CASSFRTTGELFF
>few|TRBV7-9|-|TRBJ1-5
TGTGCCAGCACCAATTCGGGTAGCAATCAGCCCCAGCATTTT
CASTNSGSNQPQHF
>-|TRBV28|TRBD2|TRBJ2-7
TGTGCCAGCAAAGGGAGTAATAGCGGGAGTAGCTACGAGCAGTACTTC
CASKGSNSGSSYEQYF
>-|TRBV3-1|-|TRBJ1-4
TGTGCCAGCAGCCAAGATTATACAGGCGAAAAACTGTTTTTT
CASSQDYTGEKLFF
>few|TRBV28|-|TRBJ2-3
TGTGCCAGCAGTTTACATCGTTGGGGGGTTAGCACAGATACGCAGTATTTT
CASSLHRWGVSTDTQYF
>many|TRBV4-2|-|TRBJ2-1
TGTGCCAGCAGGGACTACAATGAGCAGTTCTTC
CASRDYNEQFF